The 26 T cell receptor beta chains below all came from one sample that was sequenced in a study of cytomegalovirus exposure and HLA in healthy donors. In the PCR, 60 Vbeta and 13 Jbeta primers were used. Clones were read by immunoSEQ multiplex PCR, and TCRdb kept only the in-frame ones, dropping some. The data contain 96,000 or so clones, 65% to 75% of them singletons. Sequences were obtained from PBMCs. All receptors derive from a woman aged 70-85 years in good health and CMV-seropositive.

V and J are TRBV6-5 and TRBJ2-7; a possible D gene is TRBD2 (5 bases). Germline V gene lookup returns CDR1 MNHEY and CDR2 SVGAGI. The CDR3 runs to 13 residues. V was pared by 6 bases and J by 3 bases, with 12 bases between. CDR3 in amino acids: CASSKTSRYEQYF. In nucleotides, the CDR3 is TGTGCCAGCAGCAAAACTAGTCGCTACGAGCAGTACTTC.

The rearrangement links TRBV9 to TRBJ1-1, with D possibly being TRBD1 (6 bases). Deletions cut 2 bases from V and 3 bases from J, with 11 bases between. Germline CDR1 SGDLS, CDR2 YYNGEE. The CDR3 spans 14 residues. CDR3 coding DNA: TGTGCCAGCAGCGTTGACCCAGGGGACACTGAAGCTTTCTTT. It specifies CASSVDPGDTEAFF.

The chain recombines TRBV2 with TRBJ2-1; D may be TRBD2 (5 bases). Trimming pared 3 bases from V and 8 bases from J, leaving 17 bases between. There are 15 residues in the CDR3. Germline V gene sequence: CDR1 SNHLY, CDR2 FYNNEI. CDR3 in DNA: TGTGCCAGCAGTGACTCGGGGAAACTGGTCGATGAGCAGTTCTTC. Translation gives CASSDSGKLVDEQFF.

The chain employs TRBV11-1 and TRBJ2-5, with D possibly matching TRBD2 (5 bases). Deletions cut 5 bases from V and 5 bases from J, with 15 bases between. The CDR3 is made up of 14 amino acids. Germline CDR1 reads SGHAT; CDR2 reads FQDESV (reference sequence). This CDR3 is CASSPRGMKETQYF. DNA for the CDR3: TGTGCCAGCAGCCCGAGAGGGATGAAGGAGACCCAGTACTTC. The variable domain in full, with the rest retrieved from reference TRBV11-1 and TRBJ2-5, is EAEVAQSPRYKITEKSQAVAFWCDPISGHATLYWYRQILGQGPELLVQFQDESVVDDSQLPKDRFSAERLKGVDSTLKIQPAELGDSAMYLCASSPRGMKETQYFGPGTRLLVL.

The J gene is TRBJ1-1, the V gene TRBV18; TRBD1 is a possible D gene (5 bases). Germline CDR1 reads KGHSH; CDR2 reads LQKENI. Trimming left V 2 bases short and J 0 bases short, with 16 bases between. The CDR3 sequence is 17 residues long. CDR3 sequence: CASSPMSGGTMNTEAFF. The CDR3 DNA reads TGTGCCAGCTCACCAATGTCGGGGGGGACCATGAACACTGAAGCTTTCTTT. Supplemented by reference TRBV18 and TRBJ1-1, the full variable domain reads NAGVMQNPRHLVRRRGQEARLRCSPMKGHSHVYWYRQLPEEGLKFMVYLQKENIIDESGMPKERFSAEFPKEGPSILRIQQVVRGDSAAYFCASSPMSGGTMNTEAFFGQGTRLTVV.

In its sample, this clone was seen once. This CDR3 is CASSYLHRNDQPQHF. The CDR3 DNA reads as TGTGCCAGCAGTTACCTCCACAGGAACGATCAGCCCCAGCATTTT. The chain carries TRBV6-5 and TRBJ1-5; possibly TRBD1 for D (5 bases). The V gene's germline CDR1 is MNHEY and CDR2 SVGAGI. The CDR3 spans 15 residues. With 2 bases removed from V and 5 bases from J, the gap between germline ends came to 13 bases.

The chain uses TRBV28 and TRBJ2-5; 10 bases are shared with TRBD1. Unmatched junction bases numbered 9, after V lost 7 bases and J lost 4 bases. The germline CDR1 and CDR2 sequences are MDHEN and SYDVKM. The CDR3 sequence is 15 residues long. DNA for the CDR3: TGTGCCAGCACCCACCGGGACAGGGGAAGAGAGACCCAGTACTTC. Protein sequence: CASTHRDRGRETQYF.

The sample holds a few counts of this clone. This chain connects TRBV28 to TRBJ2-7, with 10 bases fitting TRBD1. V lost 5 bases and J lost 2; bases outside the gene matches: 3. The CDR3 covers 14 residues. The germline gives CDR1 MDHEN, CDR2 SYDVKM. CDR3 amino acids: CASSGDRGTYEQYF. CDR3 nucleotide sequence: TGTGCCAGCAGTGGGGACAGGGGAACCTACGAGCAGTACTTC.

This clone came up once. The rearrangement joins TRBV28 to TRBJ1-2; D might be TRBD1 (6 bases). The CDR3 has 13 amino acids. The germline gives CDR1 MDHEN, CDR2 SYDVKM. Trimming pared 5 bases from V and 8 bases from J, leaving 15 bases between. The CDR3: CASSLRGDKGYTF. The CDR3 coding sequence is TGTGCCAGCAGTCTCAGGGGAGACAAAGGCTACACCTTC.

This clone was seen more than once but under ten times. V gene TRBV7-9 combines with J gene TRBJ1-1, with TRBD1 as a possible D gene (5 bases). Trimming removed 3 bases from V and 0 bases from J, with 11 bases in between. This CDR3 region has 15 residues. CDR1 is SEHNR, CDR2 FQNEAQ, per germline (reference sequence). CDR3 DNA: TGTGCCAGCAGCTTCAGACAGCCCCTGAACACTGAAGCTTTCTTT. As protein: CASSFRQPLNTEAFF.

The chain joins TRBV14 to TRBJ2-7; perhaps TRBD1 as D (5 bases). CDR3 length: 14 amino acids. Germline V CDR1 and CDR2: SGHDN, FVKESK. CDR3 region: CEKTPFRESYEQYF. The CDR3 nucleotides read TGTGAAAAGACACCTTTCAGGGAAAGCTACGAGCAGTACTTC.

V is TRBV27 and J is TRBJ2-5; D is undetermined. The CDR3 is 15 residues long. The germline V gene has CDR1 MNHEY and CDR2 SMNVEV (reference sequence). The V end was cut by 4 bases, the J end by 2 bases, with 14 bases between. CDR3 sequence reads: CASSSRSLVQETQYF. The CDR3 DNA reads TGTGCCAGCAGTTCGCGTTCTCTGGTACAAGAGACCCAGTACTTC.

The chain recombines TRBV13 with TRBJ2-1, with 11 bases aligning to TRBD2. In germline, CDR1 is PRHDT, CDR2 FYEKMQ (reference sequence). The CDR3 is 20 amino acids. V shed 5 bases, J shed 1 base, and the junction held 16 bases outside the gene matches. CDR3 DNA: TGTGCCAGCAGCCCTTCGGTCACTAGCGGGAGCCGGCGATCCTACAATGAGCAGTTCTTC. Its translation is CASSPSVTSGSRRSYNEQFF.

The chain recombines TRBV27 with TRBJ2-7; 9 bases fit TRBD2. Germline CDR1 reads MNHEY; CDR2 reads SMNVEV (reference sequence). CDR3 length equals 15 residues. J was trimmed by 7 bases and V by 6 bases; bases with no gene match: 13. This chain's CDR3 is CASSTLLGLAKEQYF. DNA of the CDR3: TGTGCCAGCAGCACCTTGCTCGGACTAGCGAAAGAGCAGTACTTC.

This clone was detected a few times. CDR3 sequence: CASSAPDRGQETQYF. CDR3 nucleotides: TGTGCCAGCAGTGCACCGGACAGGGGCCAAGAGACCCAGTACTTC. The J gene is TRBJ2-5, the V gene TRBV27; TRBD1 matches 9 bases. With 5 bases clipped from V and 1 base from J, the junction kept 5 bases outside the gene matches. Germline CDR1 MNHEY, CDR2 SMNVEV (reference sequence). The CDR3 covers 15 residues.

This clone was seen more than once but under ten times. The chain has TRBV28 and TRBJ1-2; TRBD1 agrees at 7 bases. The CDR3 is 15 residues long. Trimming took 6 bases from V and 2 from J; bases not matched to a gene: 9. Per the germline V gene, CDR1 is MDHEN and CDR2 is SYDVKM. The CDR3 bases are TGTGCCAGCAGCCTAGGGACAGCATCCAACTATGGCTACACCTTC. It translates to CASSLGTASNYGYTF.

The chain employs TRBV18 and TRBJ1-2, with 8 bases matching TRBD1. There are 15 residues in the CDR3. Looked up from germline, CDR1 is KGHSH and CDR2 is LQKENI. With 3 bases clipped from V and 8 bases from J, the junction kept 11 bases outside the gene matches. The DNA of the CDR3 is TGTGCCAGCTCACCGGGACAGGAGAAATACGAGGGCTACACCTTC. Residues: CASSPGQEKYEGYTF.

V usage is TRBV7-2 and J usage is TRBJ2-5; weak D call: TRBD2 (6 bases). The CDR3 runs 15 residues. Looked up from germline, CDR1 is SGHTA and CDR2 is FQGNSA. Trimming left V 1 base short and J 5 bases short, with 14 bases between. The chain's CDR3 is CASSLDAGPRETQYF. The CDR3 DNA reads TGTGCCAGCAGCTTAGATGCGGGACCGAGGGAGACCCAGTACTTC.

This clone occurred a few times. The chain combines TRBV6-5 with TRBJ1-6, with 9 bases identical to TRBD1. Germline CDR1 is MNHEY and CDR2 is SVGAGI. The CDR3 totals 15 residues. The ends lost 0 bases at V and 8 bases at J; junction bases unmatched: 2. The CDR3 loop is CASSYSRTGDSPLHF. For the CDR3, the DNA is TGTGCCAGCAGTTACTCGAGGACAGGGGATTCACCCCTCCACTTT.

The rearrangement uses TRBV4-3 and TRBJ1-1; TRBD1 matches at 7 bases. The CDR3 totals 15 residues. With 0 bases clipped from V and 4 bases from J, the junction kept 5 bases outside the gene matches. Germline CDR1 LGHNA, CDR2 YSLEER. CDR3 DNA sequence: TGCGCCAGCAGCCAAGACCAACAGGGGAGCACTGAAGCTTTCTTT. It encodes CASSQDQQGSTEAFF.

This clone has only a few counts. The chain has TRBV6-5 and TRBJ2-1, with D possibly being TRBD2 (5 bases). Germline V CDR1 and CDR2: MNHEY, SVGAGI. The V end was cut by 0 bases, the J end by 5 bases, with 8 bases between. This CDR3 has 14 amino acids. The CDR3 sequence is CASSYSDLHNEQFF. DNA for the CDR3: TGTGCCAGCAGTTACTCGGACTTGCACAATGAGCAGTTCTTC.

This chain connects TRBV5-1 to TRBJ1-4; 8 bases match TRBD1. The V gene's germline CDR1 is SGHRS and CDR2 YFSETQ. V gave up 4 bases and J gave up 4 bases; unmatched junction bases: 3. The CDR3 contains 14 residues. This CDR3 reads CASSLGQDNEKLFF. CDR3 coding DNA: TGCGCCAGCAGCCTGGGACAGGATAATGAAAAACTGTTTTTT.

V and J are TRBV5-1 and TRBJ2-7; 10 positions agree with TRBD1. V dropped 7 bases and J dropped 5; count of bases not matched to a gene: 12. CDR1 is SGHRS, CDR2 YFSETQ, per germline. The CDR3 runs 15 residues. This CDR3 reads CASRYHGTGVDEQYF. In DNA, the CDR3 is TGCGCCAGCCGCTATCACGGGACAGGGGTAGACGAGCAGTACTTC.

This clone was observed once. V is TRBV11-2 and J is TRBJ2-5, with 11 bases aligning to TRBD1. CDR1 is SGHAT and CDR2 is FQNNGV in the germline V gene. Trimming took 7 bases from V and 1 from J; bases not matched to a gene: 5. The CDR3 contains 15 residues. CDR3 sequence: CASTGTGGFQETQYF. CDR3 nucleotide sequence: TGTGCCAGCACCGGGACAGGGGGTTTCCAAGAGACCCAGTACTTC.

This clone has only a few counts. This chain links TRBV5-4 with TRBJ2-7; 9 bases align to TRBD2. Germline V CDR1 and CDR2: SGHNT, YYREEE (reference sequence). Unmatched junction bases numbered 8, after V lost 1 base and J lost 6 bases. This CDR3 contains 15 residues. The CDR3 sequence: CASSLIGGGATEQYF. CDR3 sequence (DNA): TGTGCCAGCAGCTTGATCGGCGGGGGGGCAACCGAGCAGTACTTC. Together with reference TRBV5-4 and TRBJ2-7, the CDR3 gives the full variable domain: ETGVTQSPTHLIKTRGQQVTLRCSSQSGHNTVSWYQQALGQGPQFIFQYYREEENGRGNFPPRFSGLQFPNYSSELNVNALELDDSALYLCASSLIGGGATEQYFGPGTRLTVT.

In this sample, this clone turned up once. The chain joins TRBV19 to TRBJ2-1, with 8 positions matching TRBD2. V was clipped by 7 bases and J by 2 bases; unmatched bases: 7. Germline values: CDR1 LNHDA, CDR2 SQIVND (reference sequence). The length of the CDR3 is 15 residues. CDR3 in amino acids: CASTPVAGTYNEQFF. Written as DNA, the CDR3 is TGTGCCAGTACCCCGGTAGCGGGAACCTACAATGAGCAGTTCTTC.